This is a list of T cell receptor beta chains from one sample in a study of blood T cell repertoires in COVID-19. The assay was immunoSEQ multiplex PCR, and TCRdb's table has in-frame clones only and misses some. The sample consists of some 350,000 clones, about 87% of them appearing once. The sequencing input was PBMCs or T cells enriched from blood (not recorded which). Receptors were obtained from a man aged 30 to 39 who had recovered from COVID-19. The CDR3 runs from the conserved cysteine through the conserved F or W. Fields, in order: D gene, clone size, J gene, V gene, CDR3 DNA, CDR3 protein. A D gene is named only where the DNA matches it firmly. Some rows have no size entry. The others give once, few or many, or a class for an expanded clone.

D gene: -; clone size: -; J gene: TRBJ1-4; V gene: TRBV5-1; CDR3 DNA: TGCGCCAGCAGCTCGCAGGGCACTAATGAAAAACTGTTTTTT; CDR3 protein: CASSSQGTNEKLFF
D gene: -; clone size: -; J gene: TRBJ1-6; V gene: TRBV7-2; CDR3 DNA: TGTGCCAGCAGCTTAGCGTCAGGGGATAATTCACCCCTCCACTTT; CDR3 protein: CASSLASGDNSPLHF
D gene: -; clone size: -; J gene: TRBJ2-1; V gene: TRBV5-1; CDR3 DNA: TGCGCCAGCAGCATTGGGGGGACCTACAATGAGCAGTTCTTC; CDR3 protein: CASSIGGTYNEQFF
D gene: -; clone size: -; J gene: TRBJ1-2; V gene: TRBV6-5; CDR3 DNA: TGTGCCAGCAGTTCCTTCCCTTACTCCAGGGTTGGTGGCTACACCTTC; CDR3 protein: CASSSFPYSRVGGYTF
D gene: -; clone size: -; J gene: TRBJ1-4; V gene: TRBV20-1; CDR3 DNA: TGCAGTGCTATTGACAGTCCGCTTAATGAAAAACTGTTTTTT; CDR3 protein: CSAIDSPLNEKLFF
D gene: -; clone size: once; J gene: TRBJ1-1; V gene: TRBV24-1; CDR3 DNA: TGTGCCACCAGCAGCGGCAACACTGAAGCTTTCTTT; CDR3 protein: CATSSGNTEAFF
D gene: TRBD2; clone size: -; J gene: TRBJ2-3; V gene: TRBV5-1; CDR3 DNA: TGCGCCAGCAGCTTGGAGCGGCGGGGGACAGATACGCAGTATTTT; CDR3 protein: CASSLERRGTDTQYF
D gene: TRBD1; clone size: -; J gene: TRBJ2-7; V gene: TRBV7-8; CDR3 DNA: TGTGCCAGCAGCTTAGGGGGACAGGGGTACGAGCAGTACTTC; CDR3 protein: CASSLGGQGYEQYF
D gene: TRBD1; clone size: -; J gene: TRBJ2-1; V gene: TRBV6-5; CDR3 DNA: TGTGCCAGCGCTTCCGGGACAGACTACAATGAGCAGTTCTTC; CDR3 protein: CASASGTDYNEQFF
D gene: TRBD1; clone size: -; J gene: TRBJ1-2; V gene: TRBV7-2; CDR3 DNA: TGTGCCAGCAGCTTATTAGGGACAGGGTTTGACTACACCTTC; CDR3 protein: CASSLLGTGFDYTF
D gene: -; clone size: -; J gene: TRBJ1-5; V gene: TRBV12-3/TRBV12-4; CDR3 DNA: TGTGCCAGCAGTTTACATAGCAATCAGCCCCAGCATTTT; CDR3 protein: CASSLHSNQPQHF
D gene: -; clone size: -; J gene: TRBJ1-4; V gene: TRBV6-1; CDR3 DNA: TGTGCCAGCAGTGAGGAGGGACGGACAAAACTGTTTTTT; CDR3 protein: CASSEEGRTKLFF
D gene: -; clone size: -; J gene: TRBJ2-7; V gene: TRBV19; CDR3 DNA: TGTGCCAGTAGTAACCGGTACGAGCAGTACTTC; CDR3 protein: CASSNRYEQYF
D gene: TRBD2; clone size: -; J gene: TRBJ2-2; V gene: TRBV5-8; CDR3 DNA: TGTGCCAGCAGCTTGGCGGGACTAGCAGTCACCGGGGAGCTGTTTTTT; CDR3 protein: CASSLAGLAVTGELFF
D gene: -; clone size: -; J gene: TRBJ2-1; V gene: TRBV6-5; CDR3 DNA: TGTGCCAGCACCGCCCTCAGGGGCTCCTACAATGAGCAGTTCTTC; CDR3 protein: CASTALRGSYNEQFF
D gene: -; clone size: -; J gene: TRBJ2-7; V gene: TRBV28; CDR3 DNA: TGTGCCAGCAGTGAAGACGCCACCGGACACTACGCCTACGAGCAGTACTTC; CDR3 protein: CASSEDATGHYAYEQYF
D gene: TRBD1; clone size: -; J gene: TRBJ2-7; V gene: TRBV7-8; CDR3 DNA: TGTGCCAGCAGCTCCCCCGGACAGGGGACCTACGAGCAGTACTTC; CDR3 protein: CASSSPGQGTYEQYF